This record concerns one T cell receptor (beta chain) sequence. This sample was included in a study of T cell responses to AZD1222 COVID-19 vaccine. Study overall: Second-dose intervals of approximately 4 or approximately 12 weeks were pooled.

TCRdb keeps only in-frame clones here, not all; method: immunoSEQ multiplex PCR. Of more than 25,000 clones listed, about nine tenths are singletons. The CDR3 has 14 amino acids. Trimming pared 0 bases from V and 3 bases from J, leaving 7 bases between. Germline V gene data show CDR1 as SGHTS and CDR2 as YDEGEE. The sample was peripheral blood, taken on day 0 of AZD1222 vaccination. The rearrangement uses TRBV5-8 and TRBJ1-5; D is uncertain. The source is an adult in good health. Here the CDR3 reads CASSLVGTNQPQHF. The DNA of the CDR3 is TGTGCCAGCAGCTTGGTGGGCACCAATCAGCCCCAGCATTTT.